A single sample gave rise to the 28 T cell receptor beta chains below, sequenced in a study of vaccination effects on CD4 cells after COVID-19. Their cognate antigens are unknown. TCRdb keeps only in-frame clones here, not all; method: immunoSEQ multiplex PCR. The table includes 20,000 to 25,000 clones, approximately 72% detected once. The ViraFEST assay expanded antigen-specific CD4+ T cells with viral peptide pools before sequencing. On roughly day 10 of culture, CD4+ T cells were separated out. The study found no prior SARS-CoV-2 infection in the vaccine recipients, who tested negative for nucleocapsid antibodies. The specimen was CD4+ T cells from PBMCs cultured with HCoV-NL63 spike peptides, collected before COVID-19 vaccination. These receptors were obtained from a human donor who received a COVID-19 vaccine.

The chain has TRBV18 and TRBJ1-5; D perhaps matches TRBD1 (5 bases). Deletions cut 5 bases from V and 3 bases from J, with 17 bases between. The V gene's germline CDR1 is KGHSH and CDR2 LQKENI. The CDR3 has 16 amino acids. The CDR3 loop is CASSGTGTGVNQPQHF. DNA of the CDR3: TGTGCCAGCTCAGGGACCGGGACCGGGGTCAATCAGCCCCAGCATTTT.

This clone was seen a handful of times. The chain employs TRBV13 and TRBJ1-3; D not certain. Germline V lookup: CDR1 PRHDT, CDR2 FYEKMQ (reference sequence). The CDR3 length is 11 residues. Deletions cut 3 bases from V and 6 bases from J, with 3 bases between. CDR3 nucleotide sequence: TGTGCCAGCAGCTTGCTAAACACCATATATTTT. Translating it yields CASSLLNTIYF.

The chain is built from TRBV18 and TRBJ2-6; D is ambiguous. The CDR3 has 17 amino acids. Trimming pared 1 base from V and 0 bases from J, leaving 10 bases between. The V gene's germline CDR1 is KGHSH and CDR2 LQKENI. DNA for the CDR3: TGTGCCAGCTCACCACAGAACACCCACTCTGGGGCCAACGTCCTGACTTTC. Protein sequence: CASSPQNTHSGANVLTF. Filled out from reference TRBV18 and TRBJ2-6, the complete variable domain reads NAGVMQNPRHLVRRRGQEARLRCSPMKGHSHVYWYRQLPEEGLKFMVYLQKENIIDESGMPKERFSAEFPKEGPSILRIQQVVRGDSAAYFCASSPQNTHSGANVLTFGAGSRLTVL.

A few counts support this clone. The chain recombines TRBV3-1 (or the pseudogene TRBV3-2) with TRBJ1-3; D gene ambiguous. Between the trimmed V and J ends, which lost 5 bases and 0 bases, there was a span of 11 bases. The CDR3 length is 15 residues. CDR1 and CDR2 from the germline V gene are LGHDT and YNNKEL (reference sequence). The CDR3 DNA reads as TGTGCCAGCAGCAATACGGGGAACTCTGGAAACACCATATATTTT. Protein: CASSNTGNSGNTIYF.

The rearrangement uses TRBV2 and TRBJ1-1; D unclear. The V and J ends lost 8 bases and 5 bases respectively, with 18 bases between them. Germline V gene data show CDR1 as SNHLY and CDR2 as FYNNEI. The CDR3 is made up of 14 amino acids. DNA of the CDR3: TGTGCCAGCCGCACTGTTGGGGAAGGAACTGAAGCTTTCTTT. Translation: CASRTVGEGTEAFF.

This sequence joins TRBV9 and TRBJ1-1; D gene uncertain. The CDR3 length is 15 residues. The V gene's germline CDR1 is SGDLS and CDR2 YYNGEE. The germline V and J ends were trimmed by 0 bases and 0 bases, with 9 bases remaining between them. CDR3 DNA: TGTGCCAGCAGCGTAGTTGGGGATATGAACACTGAAGCTTTCTTT. It yields the protein CASSVVGDMNTEAFF.

The gene calls are TRBV19 and TRBJ1-1, with a possible D match to TRBD1 (5 bases). The V end lost 6 bases, the J end lost 5 bases, and 16 bases lay between the germline ends. The CDR3 contains 14 residues. CDR1 and CDR2 from the germline V gene are LNHDA and SQIVND (reference sequence). CDR3 in amino acids: CASRPRGKQTEAFF. CDR3 DNA: TGTGCCAGTAGGCCACGGGGGAAACAGACTGAAGCTTTCTTT.

In its sample, this clone was seen a few times. J is TRBJ1-5 and V is TRBV6-5; TRBD1 agrees at 8 bases. J was trimmed by 5 bases and V by 5 bases; bases with no gene match: 2. The CDR3 consists of 13 residues. CDR1 MNHEY and CDR2 SVGAGI come from the germline V gene. Here the CDR3 DNA reads TGTGCCAGCAGTCTACAGGGGGATCAGCCCCAGCATTTT. Translated: CASSLQGDQPQHF.

The rearrangement links TRBV11-2 to TRBJ1-1; the D gene is possibly TRBD1 (5 bases). Trimming stripped 4 bases from V and 4 bases from J, with 10 bases between. CDR3 length: 13 amino acids. Germline V gives CDR1 SGHAT, CDR2 FQNNGV. As DNA, the CDR3 is TGTGCCAGCAGCTACAGTGGGGGCACTGAAGCTTTCTTT. Translated, it gives CASSYSGGTEAFF.

The rearrangement uses TRBV6-5 and TRBJ2-7, with 12 bases lining up with TRBD1. The V gene's germline CDR1 is MNHEY and CDR2 SVGAGI. This CDR3 spans 14 amino acids. V trimming: 8 bases; J trimming: 4 bases; junction bases outside the gene matches: 6. Here the CDR3 reads CASGGDRGLYEQYF. The CDR3 DNA follows: TGTGCCAGCGGCGGGGACAGGGGGCTTTACGAGCAGTACTTC.

This clone was detected once. The chain is built from TRBV9 and TRBJ2-5; 7 positions match TRBD2. This CDR3 region has 14 residues. The V segment lost 3 bases and the J segment 0 bases; nucleotides outside the gene matches: 2. Germline assignment: CDR1 SGDLS and CDR2 YYNGEE. The CDR3 region is CASSGGGYQETQYF. The DNA of the CDR3 is TGTGCCAGCAGCGGGGGGGGGTACCAAGAGACCCAGTACTTC.

The rearrangement joins TRBV24-1 to TRBJ2-3; TRBD2 is a possible D gene (6 bases). Per germline, CDR1 KGHDR and CDR2 SFDVKD. CDR3 length: 14 residues. Trimming took off 9 bases at V and 0 bases at J, with 12 bases between the two ends. This CDR3 reads CATGAAGSTDTQYF. The CDR3 region has the DNA TGTGCCACCGGGGCGGCGGGAAGCACAGATACGCAGTATTTT.

This clone was observed a single time. The V call is TRBV27, the J call TRBJ2-2; D might be TRBD1 (6 bases). V was shortened by 7 bases and J by 7 bases, with 16 bases between the two germline ends. CDR1 and CDR2 from the germline V gene are MNHEY and SMNVEV (reference sequence). This CDR3 is 14 amino acids long. The CDR3 here is CASTQGRTLGELFF. The CDR3 DNA is TGTGCCAGCACCCAGGGGCGGACACTCGGGGAGCTGTTTTTT.

This chain joins TRBV4-1 and TRBJ2-1, with TRBD2 identical over 11 bases. The CDR3 length is 17 residues. Germline CDR1 and CDR2: MGHRA and YSYEKL. J gave up 4 bases and V 2 bases, and 7 bases lay outside the gene matches. DNA for the CDR3: TGCGCCAGCAGCCAATCTAGCGGGAGGACCATATACAATGAGCAGTTCTTC. This encodes CASSQSSGRTIYNEQFF.

The rearrangement links TRBV4-2 to TRBJ2-5; maybe TRBD2 (5 bases). From germline, CDR1 is LGHNA and CDR2 YNFKEQ. Trimming shortened V by 0 bases and J by 5 bases, and 19 bases separated the two germline ends. The CDR3 length is 17 residues. Here the CDR3 reads CASSQDRRVMGRETQYF. CDR3 DNA sequence: TGTGCCAGCAGCCAAGATAGGCGGGTCATGGGTCGGGAGACCCAGTACTTC.

The CDR3 region has the DNA TGCAGCGTTGAGGACAGACTAGTATGGAGTGCAGATACGCAGTATTTT. Translated: CSVEDRLVWSADTQYF. This sequence joins TRBV29-1 and TRBJ2-3; D is possibly TRBD1 or TRBD2 (6 bases each). The V end lost 3 bases, the J end lost 4 bases, and 20 bases lay between the germline ends. Per the germline V gene, CDR1 is SQVTM and CDR2 is ANQGSEA. This CDR3 is 16 amino acids long.

This chain links TRBV4-1 with TRBJ1-3, with TRBD1 identical over 8 bases. Trimming at V came to 3 bases and at J to 7 bases, leaving 2 bases not matched to a gene. The germline CDR1 and CDR2 sequences are MGHRA and YSYEKL. The CDR3 length is 13 residues. CDR3 nucleotides: TGCGCCAGCAGCCACCAGGGGGCGAACACCATATATTTT. It translates to CASSHQGANTIYF.

V is TRBV6-6 and J is TRBJ1-2; 7 bases agree with TRBD1. Unmatched junction bases numbered 4, after V lost 0 bases and J lost 6 bases. Germline V lookup: CDR1 MNHNY, CDR2 SVGAGI (reference sequence). The CDR3 is 14 residues long. The CDR3 DNA reads TGTGCCAGCAGTTACTCTGGACAGGAAAATGGCTACACCTTC. Translated: CASSYSGQENGYTF.

This chain connects TRBV6-5 to TRBJ1-2; D call uncertain. The CDR3 extends over 14 amino acids. The germline V gene has CDR1 MNHEY and CDR2 SVGAGI. V gave up 2 bases and J gave up 4 bases, with 11 bases separating them. In DNA, the CDR3 is TGTGCCAGCAGTTACGGCAACGCAGTCTATGGCTACACCTTC. It codes for CASSYGNAVYGYTF.

This clone was seen only a few times. V usage is TRBV5-4 and J usage is TRBJ2-2, with TRBD2 matching over 8 bases. The CDR3 length is 15 residues. The V gene end was trimmed by 0 bases and the J gene end by 5 bases; junction bases not matched to a gene: 3. CDR1 and CDR2 (germline): SGHNT, YYREEE (reference sequence). The CDR3 loop reads CASSLALAGTGELFF. In DNA form, the CDR3 reads TGTGCCAGCAGCTTGGCCTTAGCGGGGACCGGGGAGCTGTTTTTT.

The chain is built from TRBV9 and TRBJ1-5; D possibly corresponds to TRBD1 (5 bases). Trimming took 4 bases from V and 7 from J, leaving 15 bases between them. Germline CDR1 is SGDLS and CDR2 is YYNGEE. This CDR3 contains 14 residues. The CDR3 here is CASSPGGGGQPQHF. CDR3 bases: TGTGCCAGCAGCCCGGGGGGGGGAGGACAGCCCCAGCATTTT.

The V call is TRBV7-9, the J call TRBJ1-4, with 8 bases matching TRBD1. Per germline, CDR1 SEHNR and CDR2 FQNEAQ (reference sequence). CDR3 length equals 14 residues. Germline trimming cut 3 bases from V and 7 bases from J; bases unmatched to any gene: 4. CDR3 in DNA: TGTGCCAGCAGCTTTGCAGGGGGCAGTGAAAAACTGTTTTTT. This translates into CASSFAGGSEKLFF.

J is TRBJ2-7 and V is TRBV11-2, with D possibly matching TRBD2 (6 bases). The ends were cut back, 5 bases at V and 0 bases at J, with 17 bases in the middle. Germline values: CDR1 SGHAT, CDR2 FQNNGV. CDR3 length equals 16 residues. The CDR3 nucleotides read TGTGCCAGCAGCGGTTCAGCTGGGGGGAGCTCCTACGAGCAGTACTTC. The encoded protein is CASSGSAGGSSYEQYF.

The chain couples TRBV19 to TRBJ1-5, with unresolved D. There are 13 residues in the CDR3. V dropped 3 bases and J dropped 5 bases, with 8 bases sitting between them. Germline values: CDR1 LNHDA, CDR2 SQIVND (reference sequence). The CDR3 reads CASSIRGDQPQHF. The CDR3, as DNA: TGTGCCAGTAGTATCCGAGGTGATCAGCCCCAGCATTTT.

This chain uses TRBV30 with TRBJ2-2, with no clear D. CDR1 is GTSNPN and CDR2 is SVGIG in the germline V gene (reference sequence). The V end was cut by 2 bases, the J end by 1 base, with 11 bases between. The CDR3 runs 15 residues. In nucleotides, the CDR3 is TGTGCCTGGAGTCCTCTGTCACTGAACACCGGGGAGCTGTTTTTT. Amino acids: CAWSPLSLNTGELFF.

The chain joins TRBV2 to TRBJ1-5; D not resolved. Trimming stripped 2 bases from V and 4 bases from J, with 15 bases between. CDR3 length: 16 residues. The germline gives CDR1 SNHLY, CDR2 FYNNEI. The CDR3 protein is CASSELGRRWNQPQHF. DNA of the CDR3: TGTGCCAGCAGTGAATTGGGGAGACGATGGAATCAGCCCCAGCATTTT.

The J gene is TRBJ1-3, the V gene TRBV3-1 (or the pseudogene TRBV3-2); D is undetermined. V lost 2 bases to trimming and J lost 0 bases, with 5 bases between them. The CDR3 is 14 residues long. Germline V CDR1 and CDR2: LGHDT, YNNKEL (reference sequence). CDR3 in DNA: TGTGCCAGCAGCCAACCCAGCTCTGGAAACACCATATATTTT. Translated: CASSQPSSGNTIYF.

This clone was detected only once. The chain uses TRBV5-6 and TRBJ1-1; tentative D call: TRBD1 (5 bases). Germline values: CDR1 SGHDT, CDR2 YYEEEE. V lost 0 bases, J lost 6 bases, and 15 bases lay in between. This CDR3 spans 15 amino acids. Written as DNA, the CDR3 is TGTGCCAGCAGCTTGGATTGGACGGGGGGATCTGAAGCTTTCTTT. Its protein product is CASSLDWTGGSEAFF.